These T cell receptor beta chains were read from a single sample in a study of blood T cell repertoires in COVID-19. Sequencing was performed with immunoSEQ multiplex PCR; in TCRdb, only in-frame clones are kept and a portion is missing. The sample carries some 160,000 clones, under 90% recorded once. The sequencing input was PBMCs or T cells enriched from blood (not recorded which). The receptors stem from a woman aged 55 to 70 who had recovered from COVID-19. Both conserved end residues are part of each CDR3. Each record gives: CDR3 DNA, CDR3 protein, J gene, D gene, clone size, V gene. D genes are given only for firm matches. Some rows mark clone size as missing; the rest say once, few, many or name a class of expanded clone.

TGTGCCACCAGCCCGTTCGGTAGCAATCAGCCCCAGCATTTT | CATSPFGSNQPQHF | TRBJ1-5 | NA | NA | TRBV15
TGTGCCAGCTCACATTCAGGGGCCCTCTCCTACGAGCAGTACTTC | CASSHSGALSYEQYF | TRBJ2-7 | NA | NA | TRBV18
TGTGCCAGCAGTCGCGGGGCTGGCTACACCTTC | CASSRGAGYTF | TRBJ1-2 | NA | NA | TRBV25-1
TGTGCCAGCAGCGTACTATGGACTAGCGGGGGTTACAATGAGCAGTTCTTC | CASSVLWTSGGYNEQFF | TRBJ2-1 | TRBD2 | few | TRBV9
TGTGCCAGCAGTGACGAGGGACAGGGAGATTCACCCCTCCACTTT | CASSDEGQGDSPLHF | TRBJ1-6 | TRBD1 | few | TRBV2
TGCGCCAGCGGATGGGTTCCGGTAGGGACAGGGGACTACGAGCAGTACTTC | CASGWVPVGTGDYEQYF | TRBJ2-7 | TRBD1 | NA | TRBV5-1
TGCGCCAGCAGCGAACAGCCAGGGGGGTCAGAGACTGAAGCTTTCTTT | CASSEQPGGSETEAFF | TRBJ1-1 | TRBD1 | NA | TRBV5-1
TGTGCCAGCAGCCTAGATGGTCCTAATTCACCCCTCCACTTT | CASSLDGPNSPLHF | TRBJ1-6 | NA | NA | TRBV5-6
TGTGCCAGCAGCGCGGGACTAGCGGTTACCTACGAGCAGTACTTC | CASSAGLAVTYEQYF | TRBJ2-7 | TRBD2 | few | TRBV9
TGTGCCAGCAGCCAAGATCCTGCTAGTCGGAATGAGCAGTTCTTC | CASSQDPASRNEQFF | TRBJ2-1 | NA | NA | TRBV4-2
TGTGCCAGCAGTGCCCGGACTAGCGGGGGGGTCACAGATACGCAGTATTTT | CASSARTSGGVTDTQYF | TRBJ2-3 | TRBD2 | NA | TRBV25-1
TGCAGCGTTAATCGGGGGAGCACAGATACGCAGTATTTT | CSVNRGSTDTQYF | TRBJ2-3 | NA | NA | TRBV29-1
TGCAGCGTTGAAATAGCGGGGGGGCATAGAGACGAGCAGTACTTC | CSVEIAGGHRDEQYF | TRBJ2-7 | TRBD2 | few | TRBV29-1
TGTGCCAGTAGTATAGGGGACACGTCCCCTCCCTATGGCTACACCTTC | CASSIGDTSPPYGYTF | TRBJ1-2 | NA | NA | TRBV19
TGTGCCAGCAGCAAAGAAGGCGGGGACAATGAGCAGTTCTTC | CASSKEGGDNEQFF | TRBJ2-1 | NA | few | TRBV21-1
TGTGCCAGCAGCGTAGCTACGGGCGGAGGGTTGGGTGGAAACACCATATATTTT | CASSVATGGGLGGNTIYF | TRBJ1-3 | NA | once | TRBV9
TGTGCCAGCAGTTACACCATGGCAGGGGGCGTAAAACTGTTTTTT | CASSYTMAGGVKLFF | TRBJ1-4 | TRBD1 | NA | TRBV6-5
TGTGCCAGCAGCCCTGGACAGGCCGAAGCTTTCTTT | CASSPGQAEAFF | TRBJ1-1 | TRBD1 | NA | TRBV7-9
TGTGCCAGCAGCCTTCCCGGCGGGCAGAGCTCTGGAAACACCATATATTTT | CASSLPGGQSSGNTIYF | TRBJ1-3 | NA | NA | TRBV3-1/TRBV3-2
TGTGCCAGCAGCTTTTGGGGGGTCTACAATGAGCAGTTCTTC | CASSFWGVYNEQFF | TRBJ2-1 | NA | NA | TRBV5-6
TGTGCCAGCAGTTCGACAGCTAACTATGGCTACACCTTC | CASSSTANYGYTF | TRBJ1-2 | NA | NA | TRBV6-2/TRBV6-3
TGTGCCAGCAGTCCGACCGGGACAGGGATGTATTATGGCTACACCTTC | CASSPTGTGMYYGYTF | TRBJ1-2 | TRBD1 | few | TRBV28
TGTGCCAGCAGTCCGGGACAGGGGGCGCGGGGCACTGAAGCTTTCTTT | CASSPGQGARGTEAFF | TRBJ1-1 | TRBD1 | NA | TRBV6-2/TRBV6-3
TGTGCCAGCAGCCCCACTACGACAGGGGTGGGTGGCTACACCTTC | CASSPTTTGVGGYTF | TRBJ1-2 | TRBD1 | NA | TRBV27
TGTGCCAGCTGCCGTGGGGCAGCGCGTGTCCTTCCTGGAAACACCATATATTTT | CASCRGAARVLPGNTIYF | TRBJ1-3 | NA | few | TRBV2
TGTGCCAGCAGTGAAGCGCAAGACAGGGGGCGGGAGACCCAGTACTTC | CASSEAQDRGRETQYF | TRBJ2-5 | TRBD1 | NA | TRBV6-1
TGTGCCAGCAGTTTATCGATAGGGGGCGCCTACAATGAGCAGTTCTTC | CASSLSIGGAYNEQFF | TRBJ2-1 | TRBD1 | NA | TRBV27
TGTGCCACCTGGGGCGGGGGGGACTATGGCTACACCTTC | CATWGGGDYGYTF | TRBJ1-2 | NA | NA | TRBV24-1
TGTGCCGTACTGCCCACCGGGACTAGCGGGGGGGCTCGGGTCTTC | CAVLPTGTSGGARVF | TRBJ2-1 | TRBD2 | NA | TRBV19
TGTGCCAGCAGACTTACAGGGACCCAAGAGACCCAGTACTTC | CASRLTGTQETQYF | TRBJ2-5 | NA | NA | TRBV7-2
TGTGCCAGTAGATCCGGCTATAATTCACCCCTCCACTTT | CASRSGYNSPLHF | TRBJ1-6 | NA | many | TRBV19
TGCGCCAGCAGCCAAGGAGGGGGTGGCCCAAATCAGCCCCAGCATTTT | CASSQGGGGPNQPQHF | TRBJ1-5 | NA | NA | TRBV4-1
TGTGCCAGCAGCCTCCTTAGCGGGGGACATCGCAATGAGCAGTTCTTC | CASSLLSGGHRNEQFF | TRBJ2-1 | TRBD2 | NA | TRBV4-2
TGTGCCAGTAGTATAGAATTGGGGGCAGGGTCGCCCCAGCATTTT | CASSIELGAGSPQHF | TRBJ1-5 | NA | NA | TRBV19
TGTGCCTGGAGTGTACAAGACAGGGCCTACGAGCAGTACTTC | CAWSVQDRAYEQYF | TRBJ2-7 | TRBD1 | NA | TRBV30
TGCGCCAGCAGCTTGCGCGGGACAGATAATTCACCCCTCCACTTT | CASSLRGTDNSPLHF | TRBJ1-6 | TRBD1 | NA | TRBV5-1
TGTGCCAGCAAGGGACTAGCGGGGGGGCCAGATACGCAGTATTTT | CASKGLAGGPDTQYF | TRBJ2-3 | TRBD2 | once | TRBV2
TGTGCCAGCAGCGGTGGACAGGGTCACGTCTATGGCTACACCTTC | CASSGGQGHVYGYTF | TRBJ1-2 | TRBD1 | NA | TRBV7-6
TGTGCCTGGAGTGCACAGATTAGTTCACCCCTCCACTTT | CAWSAQISSPLHF | TRBJ1-6 | NA | NA | TRBV30
TGTGCCAGCAGCGCCGACAGGGGAGGTGTTAAGAACTATGGCTACACCTTC | CASSADRGGVKNYGYTF | TRBJ1-2 | TRBD1 | NA | TRBV5-6